This TCR beta chain was profiled in a study of T cell responses to AZD1222 COVID-19 vaccine. The CDR3 contains 13 residues. V was trimmed by 7 bases and J by 1 base, leaving 13 bases between them. Germline CDR1 reads SQVTM; CDR2 reads ANQGSEA. About this clone: Its antigen is unidentified.

Measured with immunoSEQ multiplex PCR; TCRdb has only the in-frame clones, and not every one. Of about 84,000 clones listed, approximately 86% were seen once; the top ten hold about 6%. General observations from the study: Only a handful of AZD1222 recipients, six or seven in all, had baseline seropositivity. Reports indicate that nearly half of spike-specific TCRs are directed at unmutated variant regions. Two AZD1222 administrations were followed by greater Spike-specific TCR breadth and depth. Clonal diversity may have been underestimated in mostly white British donors.

The chain couples TRBV29-1 to TRBJ1-1; D perhaps matches TRBD1 (5 bases). Sequencing was performed on peripheral blood, taken 28 days after the second AZD1222 dose. This sequence was found in an adult who received the AZD1222 COVID-19 vaccine. CDR3 DNA: TGCAGCGCACGGCTAGGGGAGAACACTGAAGCTTTCTTT. Its translation: CSARLGENTEAFF.